This entry lists 14 T cell receptor beta chains sequenced from one sample in a study of CD8 T cells in Susac syndrome. Random hexamers were used to reverse transcribe an amount of about 0.45 to 1 ug RNA. TCRdb reprocessed the immunoSEQ multiplex PCR reads with MiXCR, giving one entry per CDR3 protein. The sample has 95,000 to 150,000 distinct CDR3 sequences; around 94% are singletons. The sample comprised CD4+ T cells from PBMCs. These receptors were obtained from a human donor in good health.

The chain carries TRBV5-4 and TRBJ1-1; 11 bases are a match to TRBD1. This CDR3 is 13 amino acids long. V gave up 4 bases and J gave up 8 bases; unmatched junction bases: 4. Germline-derived CDR1 and CDR2 are SGHNT and YYREEE (reference sequence). The CDR3 coding sequence is TGTGCCAGCAGCCGGACAGGGGGCAGGGAAGCTTTCTTT. Residues: CASSRTGGREAFF.

V usage is TRBV5-4 and J usage is TRBJ1-1; TRBD1 might be the D (5 bases). Between the trimmed V and J ends, which lost 0 bases and 8 bases, there was a span of 20 bases. The CDR3 is made up of 16 amino acids. Germline V lookup: CDR1 SGHNT, CDR2 YYREEE (reference sequence). CDR3 bases: TGTGCCAGCAGCTTGGCGTCGGGACGAGAGATTCAAGAAGCTTTCTTT. Translating gives CASSLASGREIQEAFF.

This sequence joins TRBV12-3 or TRBV12-4 and TRBJ2-5; 8 bases are shared with TRBD1. The CDR3 consists of 16 residues. The trim removed 6 bases at V and 2 bases at J, leaving 11 bases unmatched. The CDR3 is CASSPPRQGTQETQYF. The DNA for the CDR3 is TGTGCCAGCAGCCCGCCCCGACAGGGGACACAAGAGACCCAGTACTTC.

The table lists this clonotype with a few counts. The chain recombines TRBV7-2 with TRBJ2-1; a weak D match, TRBD1 (6 bases). CDR1 is SGHTA, CDR2 FQGNSA, per germline. The CDR3 sequence is 15 residues long. V lost 1 base, J lost 2 bases, and 9 bases lay in between. CDR3 nucleotide sequence: TGTGCCAGCAGCTTAGAGGCAGGGGCCTACAATGAGCAGTTCTTC. Its protein is CASSLEAGAYNEQFF.

The chain couples TRBV5-6 to TRBJ1-1; 7 bases fit TRBD1. Germline V lookup: CDR1 SGHDT, CDR2 YYEEEE. Trimming cost V 2 bases and J 6 bases; bases outside gene matches: 4. The CDR3 length is 13 residues. CDR3 nucleotide sequence: TGTGCCAGCAGCTTACGGAGGGGGCCTGAAGCTTTCTTT. This gives the protein CASSLRRGPEAFF.

The chain carries TRBV7-9 and TRBJ2-1; 8 bases align to TRBD2. The ends lost 2 bases at V and 4 bases at J; junction bases unmatched: 10. The CDR3 covers 17 residues. Germline values: CDR1 SEHNR, CDR2 FQNEAQ (reference sequence). The CDR3 is CASSLFGRGGTYNEQFF. DNA for the CDR3: TGTGCCAGCAGCTTATTCGGCCGGGGGGGGACTTACAATGAGCAGTTCTTC.

The V gene is TRBV5-1, the J gene TRBJ2-1; weak D call: TRBD2 (5 bases). The germline V gene has CDR1 SGHRS and CDR2 YFSETQ. Deletions cut 5 bases from V and 4 bases from J, with 19 bases between. This CDR3 is 16 amino acids long. CDR3 sequence reads: CASRRDGEPSYNEQFF. In nucleotides, the CDR3 is TGCGCCAGCAGGCGCGACGGGGAACCGTCTTACAATGAGCAGTTCTTC. Complete variable domain (other parts from reference TRBV5-1 and TRBJ2-1): KAGVTQTPRYLIKTRGQQVTLSCSPISGHRSVSWYQQTPGQGLQFLFEYFSETQRNKGNFPGRFSGRQFSNSRSEMNVSTLELGDSALYLCASRRDGEPSYNEQFFGPGTRLTVL.

This chain joins TRBV3-1 and TRBJ1-1; perhaps TRBD1 as D (5 bases). CDR3 length: 14 amino acids. The germline CDR1 and CDR2 sequences are LGHDT and YNNKEL (reference sequence). The V gene lost 2 bases and the J gene lost 5 bases, with 12 bases spanning the gap. The CDR3: CASSQPGRGTEAFF. CDR3 nucleotides: TGTGCCAGCAGCCAACCGGGACGGGGGACTGAAGCTTTCTTT.

The rearrangement joins TRBV10-3 to TRBJ2-1; weak D call: TRBD2 (6 bases). CDR3 length equals 13 residues. The germline CDR1 and CDR2 sequences are ENHRY and SYGVKD. With 4 bases removed from V and 6 bases from J, the gap between germline ends came to 10 bases. Here the CDR3 DNA reads TGTGCCATCAGTGGGCTAGCGAGCAATGAGCAGTTCTTC. It specifies CAISGLASNEQFF.

The chain employs TRBV19 and TRBJ2-1, with 9 positions matching TRBD2. J gave up 0 bases and V 5 bases, and 5 bases lay outside the gene matches. The CDR3 sequence is 16 residues long. The germline CDR1 and CDR2 sequences are LNHDA and SQIVND (reference sequence). CDR3 DNA: TGTGCCAGTAGTCCACTAGCGGGTAGCTCCTACAATGAGCAGTTCTTC. Translating it yields CASSPLAGSSYNEQFF.

The V gene is TRBV2, the J gene TRBJ2-7; TRBD1 agrees at 8 bases. The V and J ends lost 3 bases and 2 bases, in that order; junction bases with no gene match: 3. Germline V CDR1 and CDR2: SNHLY, FYNNEI. The CDR3 consists of 14 residues. DNA of the CDR3: TGTGCCAGCAGTGAGGGACAGGCCCCCTACGAGCAGTACTTC. The encoded protein is CASSEGQAPYEQYF. Complete variable domain (other parts from reference TRBV2 and TRBJ2-7): EPEVTQTPSHQVTQMGQEVILRCVPISNHLYFYWYRQILGQKVEFLVSFYNNEISEKSEIFDDQFSVERPDGSNFTLKIRSTKLEDSAMYFCASSEGQAPYEQYFGPGTRLTVT.

The rearrangement uses TRBV10-3 and TRBJ2-1, with D tentatively TRBD2 (5 bases). Trimming removed 6 bases from V and 5 bases from J, with 17 bases in between. The CDR3 extends over 15 amino acids. Germline loops: CDR1 ENHRY, CDR2 SYGVKD. DNA for the CDR3: TGTGCCATCAGGGACGGTCTTCGGGATAACAATGAGCAGTTCTTC. This translates into CAIRDGLRDNNEQFF.

The CDR3 protein is CSVVGTSKGTDTQYF. In DNA form, the CDR3 reads TGCAGCGTTGTAGGGACTAGTAAAGGCACAGATACGCAGTATTTT. The V call is TRBV29-1, the J call TRBJ2-3, with 8 bases lining up with TRBD2. CDR1 and CDR2 (germline): SQVTM, ANQGSEA. The V gene end was trimmed by 4 bases and the J gene end by 1 base; junction bases not matched to a gene: 7. This CDR3 contains 15 residues.

The chain combines TRBV3-1 with TRBJ2-7; 10 positions agree with TRBD2. This CDR3 spans 18 amino acids. The V gene end was trimmed by 1 base and the J gene end by 2 bases; junction bases not matched to a gene: 11. Germline CDR1 is LGHDT and CDR2 is YNNKEL (reference sequence). CDR3 loop: CASSQGFLTSGFTYEQYF. The CDR3 DNA reads as TGTGCCAGCAGCCAAGGATTCCTGACTAGCGGGTTTACCTACGAGCAGTACTTC.